Listed below are T cell receptor beta chains from one sample, sequenced in a study of blood T cell repertoires in COVID-19. Sequenced by immunoSEQ multiplex PCR; TCRdb stores in-frame clones only, minus some. The profile shows 400,000 to 500,000 clones, around nine tenths of them singletons. Sequencing was performed on PBMCs or T cells enriched from blood (not recorded which). Every receptor here comes from a woman aged 18-29 years who had been exposed to COVID-19. CDR3s include the opening cysteine and the closing phenylalanine or tryptophan. A D gene is named only where the DNA matches it firmly. Clone size is not always given. Where it is, it says once, few, many or a class for expanded clones.

j_gene,d_gene,v_gene,len,abundance,CDR3aa,CDR3nt
TRBJ1-6,.,TRBV4-1,14,.,CASSQVSSGSPLHF,TGCGCCAGCAGCCAAGTCTCGTCGGGATCACCCCTCCACTTT
TRBJ1-5,TRBD1,TRBV28,16,.,CACGRGQGAGNQPQHF,TGTGCCTGCGGACGAGGGCAGGGGGCCGGCAATCAGCCCCAGCATTTT
TRBJ1-2,.,TRBV15,13,.,CATRISRAYGYTF,TGTGCCACCAGGATTTCCAGGGCCTATGGCTACACCTTC
TRBJ2-7,.,TRBV7-9,11,.,CASSQLIEQYF,TGTGCCAGCAGCCAGTTGATCGAGCAGTACTTC
TRBJ1-2,.,TRBV5-8,18,few,CASSLVGADGSKYYGYTF,TGTGCCAGCAGCTTGGTAGGGGCTGACGGGTCGAAATACTATGGCTACACCTTC
TRBJ1-2,.,TRBV27,14,.,CASSYRDMGYGYTF,TGTGCCAGCAGCTACAGGGACATGGGCTATGGCTACACCTTC
TRBJ2-2,.,TRBV7-9,15,.,CASSSDSRNTGELFF,TGTGCCAGCAGCTCGGACAGTCGGAACACCGGGGAGCTGTTTTTT
TRBJ1-5,.,TRBV11-2,13,.,CASSLELRQPQHF,TGTGCCAGCAGCTTAGAGTTGCGACAGCCCCAGCATTTT
TRBJ1-6,TRBD1,TRBV11-2,14,.,CASRSGTGVSPLHF,TGTGCCAGCAGGTCCGGGACAGGAGTCTCACCCCTCCACTTT
TRBJ2-7,.,TRBV3-1/TRBV3-2,15,.,CASSPSRLREGEQYF,TGTGCCAGCAGCCCATCTAGGCTGCGCGAGGGCGAGCAGTACTTC
TRBJ1-5,.,TRBV4-1,15,.,CASSQGATVNQPQHF,TGCGCCAGCAGCCAAGGGGCGACGGTCAATCAGCCCCAGCATTTT
TRBJ1-5,.,TRBV5-1,15,.,CASSITTGGLQPQHF,TGCGCCAGCAGCATAACGACAGGAGGATTACAGCCCCAGCATTTT
TRBJ1-5,.,TRBV6-5,15,.,CASTPTVLGNQPQHF,TGTGCCAGCACCCCAACGGTGCTCGGCAATCAGCCCCAGCATTTT
TRBJ2-3,.,TRBV27,13,.,CASSLRGTDTQYF,TGTGCCAGCAGTTTACGGGGTACAGATACGCAGTATTTT
TRBJ1-4,.,TRBV7-2,14,.,CASSLGGYNEKLFF,TGTGCCAGCAGCTTAGGCGGATATAATGAAAAACTGTTTTTT
TRBJ1-1,TRBD1,TRBV6-5,12,once,CASKGQGIEAFF,TGTGCCAGCAAAGGACAGGGGATTGAAGCTTTCTTT
TRBJ1-2,TRBD1,TRBV14,14,.,CASSQDLTGLGYTF,TGTGCCAGCAGCCAAGATCTGACAGGGCTTGGCTACACCTTC
TRBJ1-2,.,TRBV6-5,14,.,CASSYGQGNYGYTF,TGTGCCAGCAGTTACGGGCAGGGAAATTATGGCTACACCTTC
TRBJ2-3,.,TRBV28,15,.,CASSLPSEYTDTQYF,TGTGCCAGCAGTTTACCCTCGGAGTACACAGATACGCAGTATTTT
TRBJ2-3,TRBD1,TRBV5-1,13,once,CASSWTGADTQYF,TGCGCCAGCAGCTGGACAGGGGCAGATACGCAGTATTTT
TRBJ2-2,.,TRBV4-1,21,.,CASSQEVRRLQGGPDTGELFF,TGCGCCAGCAGCCAAGAGGTTCGCCGATTACAGGGGGGGCCAGACACCGGGGAGCTGTTTTTT
TRBJ1-6,.,TRBV19,16,.,CASTTTLRGADSPLHF,TGTGCCAGTACCACGACGTTACGGGGGGCTGATTCACCCCTCCACTTT
TRBJ2-1,TRBD2,TRBV4-2,20,.,CASSQDNPRTSGDIYNEQFF,TGTGCCAGCAGCCAAGATAACCCCCGGACTAGCGGGGATATTTACAATGAGCAGTTCTTC
TRBJ1-1,TRBD1,TRBV4-3,15,.,CASSHGTAPGTEAFF,TGCGCCAGCAGCCACGGGACAGCGCCGGGTACTGAAGCTTTCTTT
TRBJ1-2,.,TRBV9,11,.,CASSAGYGYTF,TGTGCCAGCAGCGCAGGGTATGGCTACACCTTC
TRBJ2-3,TRBD1,TRBV6-5,15,.,CASSFQTGGADTQYF,TGTGCCAGCAGTTTTCAGACAGGGGGCGCAGATACGCAGTATTTT
TRBJ1-4,TRBD1,TRBV4-2,17,.,CASSQDYSGTGAGKLFF,TGTGCCAGCAGCCAAGACTACTCCGGGACAGGGGCGGGAAAACTGTTTTTT
TRBJ2-7,TRBD2,TRBV5-4,15,.,CASSLTSGRSYEQYF,TGTGCCAGCAGCCTTACTAGCGGGAGGTCCTACGAGCAGTACTTC
TRBJ2-5,TRBD1,TRBV5-1,15,.,CASSSRTGAEETQYF,TGCGCCAGCAGCTCACGAACAGGGGCAGAGGAGACCCAGTACTTC